This TCR beta chain was identified in a study of cytomegalovirus exposure and HLA in healthy donors. Study-level points and caveats: The authors later found HLA-associated TCR beta chains more clonally expanded than equally common others.

The PCR made use of 60 Vbeta and 13 Jbeta primers. The assay was immunoSEQ multiplex PCR, and TCRdb's table has in-frame clones only and misses some. The sample lists about 200,000 clones, 82% occurring once. A word on this clone: The antigen remains unidentified.

CDR3 length equals 13 residues. Germline assignment: CDR1 SEHNR and CDR2 FQNEAQ (reference sequence). The germline V and J ends were trimmed by 5 bases and 4 bases, with 8 bases remaining between them. The rearrangement uses TRBV7-9 and TRBJ1-4; maybe TRBD1 (6 bases). Sequencing was done on a sample of PBMCs. The TCR sequence derives from a woman aged 45-59 years in good health and CMV-seropositive. CDR3 loop: CASSRGSNEKLFF. CDR3 in DNA: TGTGCCAGCAGCAGGGGGAGTAATGAAAAACTGTTTTTT.